Listed here is a single T cell receptor beta chain. Which antigen it targets is not known. CDR3 length: 17 amino acids, cysteine to phenylalanine. No DNA is given. The germline V gene sets CDR1 to MNHEY and CDR2 to SVGEGT. Sequencing relied on a NextSeq 550. The Human TCR Profiling Kit (MiLaboratory) was used to prepare UMI-labeled 5' RACE TRB cDNA libraries. cDNA synthesis used the entire amount of extracted RNA, and PCR amplification then used the entire amount of cDNA produced. Libraries were prepared in parallel with an identical number of PCR cycles. The authors' pipeline ran thus. With a requirement of at least two reads per UMI, MIGEC and MiXCR extracted about 53,000 +/- 9,400 unique UMI-labeled TRB cDNA molecules per library. An average of around 40,000 +/- 10,000 functional in-frame TRB CDR3 nucleotide clonotypes without stop codons was found per library. After each sample was downsampled to 5000 UMI-labeled TRB molecules, VDJtools was used to calculate diversity metrics such as normalized Shannon-Wiener and Chao1. VDJtools computed clonotype-size-weighted physicochemical properties of the central five CDR3 residues: interaction energy, strength, volume and Kidera factor 4. Each CDR3 protein sequence appears as one entry after TCRdb reprocessed the reads, and no DNA is included. TCRdb, not the authors, supplied the V and J calls. The sample table records 150,000 to 180,000 distinct CDR3 sequences. The ten biggest clones cover 0.49% of the sample.

These data originate in a study of CXCR3-negative and CXCR3-positive naive CD8 T cells (dated by TCRdb to about 2019). Some background on the complete study: In total, some 130 million TRB reads were obtained, corresponding to roughly 1.5 +/- 0.3 million reads per library. Data from about 10 donors, pooled across two independent experiments, went into the diversity and physicochemical repertoire analyses. The TRBV-TRBJ cluster analysis covered naive subsets from five or six donors and memory cells from 3 donors. Overall study outcomes, separate from this receptor: Because surface CD5, which has been linked to self-reactivity in mice, was comparable between naive subsets, TCR interaction strength was also inferred from TRB CDR3 physicochemical properties. CXCR3 expression partially decreased after cryopreservation, so most assays used freshly isolated PBMCs. Compared with CXCR3-negative naive cells, CXCR3-positive naive cells had TRB CDR3s with higher hydrophobicity (lower Kidera factor 4), lower energy, and higher strength and volume indices. Naive CXCR3-negative and CXCR3-positive cells from the same donor showed similar TRBV-TRBJ usage, whereas memory cells showed distinct patterns. Both naive subsets had comparably high repertoire diversity, while memory CD8+ T cells had much lower repertoire diversity.

Each CD8+ T cell subset was flow-sorted in triplicate, with roughly 300,000 cells per subset placed directly into RLT lysis buffer. To exclude memory contaminants, naive CD8+ T cells were stringently defined as CD45RO-CCR7+CD27+CD95-. Standard density gradient centrifugation was used to isolate peripheral blood mononuclear cells from buffy coats. A FACSAria III was used to flow-sort naive CXCR3-negative and CXCR3-positive CD8+ T cells. An RNeasy Mini Kit was used to extract total RNA from the sorted cells. In this chain, TRBV6-2 or TRBV6-3 is recombined with TRBJ2-7; TCRdb proposes TRBD2, but this gene call is untestable without DNA. This receptor was obtained from a human donor in good health. Some clones in this sample may be carry-over from other donors' samples. The source material was naive CXCR3+ CD8+ T cells from blood. The cell subset or site label for this specimen denotes: CD45RO-CCR7+CD27+CD95- naive CD8+ T cells expressing CXCR3 (TNR3+). CDR3 reads: CASNYGSASGGSYEQYF.